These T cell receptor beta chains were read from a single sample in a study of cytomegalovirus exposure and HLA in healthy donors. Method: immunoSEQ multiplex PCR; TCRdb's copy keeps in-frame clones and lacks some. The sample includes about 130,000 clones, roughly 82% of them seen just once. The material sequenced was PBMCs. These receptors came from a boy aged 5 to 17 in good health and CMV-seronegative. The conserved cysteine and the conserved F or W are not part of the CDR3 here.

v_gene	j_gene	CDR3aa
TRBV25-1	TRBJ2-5	ASSALTARETQY
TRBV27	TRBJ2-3	ASRSDLVGGNSGDTQY
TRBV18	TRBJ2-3	ASSPSPGSTTDTQY
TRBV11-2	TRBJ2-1	ASSFTSGRSGYNEQF
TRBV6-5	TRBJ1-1	ASRPWDSGTEAF
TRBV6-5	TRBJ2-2	ASRSPTGTGELF
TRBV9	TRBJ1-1	ASSVVRVPEAF
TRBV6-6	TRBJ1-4	ASSSQGEFEKLF
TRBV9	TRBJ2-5	ASSVGAGGGQETQY
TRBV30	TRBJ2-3	AWGTTGLRDTQY
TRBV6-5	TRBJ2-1	ASSPYLAHEQF
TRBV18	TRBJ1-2	ASSPGQENGYT
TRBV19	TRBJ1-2	ASGQGAIRGYT
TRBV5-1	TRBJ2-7	ASSLSGVSSYEQY
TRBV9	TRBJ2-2	ASSPRTENTGELF
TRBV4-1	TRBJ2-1	ASSQESQGVGYNEQF
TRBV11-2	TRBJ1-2	ASSSRISLNYGYT
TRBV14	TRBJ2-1	ASSQDVKGGEQF
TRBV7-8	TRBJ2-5	ASSSAGGVRETQY
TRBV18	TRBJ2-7	ASSPRGRDTHEQY
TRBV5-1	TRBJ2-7	ASSLDGVVYEQY
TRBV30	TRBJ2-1	AWSRRTKHGNEQF
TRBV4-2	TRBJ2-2	ASSQGDRVNTGELF
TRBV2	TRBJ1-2	ASNLGGTHYGYT
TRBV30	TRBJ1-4	AWTPSTGSNEKLF
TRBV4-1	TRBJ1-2	ASSHLYGQGVDYGYT
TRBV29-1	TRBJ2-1	SVQGTLYNEQF
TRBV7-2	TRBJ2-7	ASSLTAGERPYEQY
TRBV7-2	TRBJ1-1	ASSSTVYTEAF
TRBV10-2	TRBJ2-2	ASSESGTQNTGELF
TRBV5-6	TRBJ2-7	ASSLWRGPYEQY
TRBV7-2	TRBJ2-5	ASSLGGGRAGETQY
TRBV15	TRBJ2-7	ATSRDRSSDEQY
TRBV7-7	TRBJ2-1	ASSSRPGQGKNEQF
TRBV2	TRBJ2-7	ASSVVAGGDEQY
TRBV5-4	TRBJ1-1	ASSLVPRAPEAF
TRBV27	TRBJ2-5	ASTSGGGPLETQY
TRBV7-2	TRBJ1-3	ASSGTGSGTIY
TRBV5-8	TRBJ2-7	ASRAGTRNEQY
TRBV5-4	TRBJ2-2	ASSWEAGGELF
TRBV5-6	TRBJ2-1	ASSWRLAVYNEQF
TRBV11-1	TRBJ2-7	ASSLTSGPDAAQY
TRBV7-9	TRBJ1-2	ASSLESGRLDYGYT
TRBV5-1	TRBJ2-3	ASSLAGSGGSTDTQY
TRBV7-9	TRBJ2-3	ASSAWDSYTQY
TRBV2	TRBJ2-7	ASTTGSREQY
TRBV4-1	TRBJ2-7	ASGRGTGGFYEQY
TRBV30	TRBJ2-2	ACRSSNTGELF
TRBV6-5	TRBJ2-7	ASSYRQGPYEQY
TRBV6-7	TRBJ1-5	ASSYGGHHYSNQPQH
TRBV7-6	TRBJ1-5	ASSLDPGSNQPQH
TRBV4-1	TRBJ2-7	ASRQGPAGAYEQY
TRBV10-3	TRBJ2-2	AISHDRGSGELF
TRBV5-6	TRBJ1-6	ASSSVVSPLH